The 28 T cell receptor beta chains below all came from one sample that was sequenced in a study of blood T cell repertoires in COVID-19 (dated by TCRdb to about 2020). Receptors were amplified or captured by the immunoSEQ multiplex PCR assay. Drawn from immuneACCESS, this table holds only the in-frame rearrangements with V and J called that TCRdb kept. Clones are partly lost; checked studies trace under half to an unresolved V gene and leave the rest unexplained. The sample table records roughly 230,000 clones; 65% to 85% of these occur just once. Jointly, the top ten make up more than 5.5% of the sample. Sample: peripheral blood. Every receptor here comes from a human donor in a cohort sampled during active COVID-19.

The rearrangement links TRBV24-1 to TRBJ2-3, with D perhaps TRBD2 (6 bases). The CDR3 has 16 amino acids. V gave up 9 bases and J gave up 2 bases, with 20 bases separating them. Germline assignment: CDR1 KGHDR and CDR2 SFDVKD. DNA of the CDR3: TGTGCCACCTCTAAGGGCACCGGGGGAACCACAGATACGCAGTATTTT. As protein: CATSKGTGGTTDTQYF.

V and J are TRBV10-1 and TRBJ2-4, with 7 bases matching TRBD1. Germline-derived CDR1 and CDR2 are WNHNN and SYGVQD (reference sequence). V gave up 7 bases and J gave up 7 bases; unmatched junction bases: 19. The CDR3 spans 17 residues. The CDR3 is CASIPPPHRGGFNIQYF. As DNA, the CDR3 is TGCGCCAGCATCCCACCCCCCCACAGGGGTGGTTTTAACATTCAGTACTTC.

V usage is TRBV18 and J usage is TRBJ2-5, with D unresolved. V shed 1 base and J shed 1 base, with 7 bases lying between them. The CDR3 consists of 14 residues. The germline gives CDR1 KGHSH, CDR2 LQKENI. The CDR3 loop reads CASSPRGTQETQYF. CDR3 sequence (DNA): TGTGCCAGCTCACCACGAGGTACCCAAGAGACCCAGTACTTC.

In this sample, this clone turned up once. The chain carries TRBV6-5 and TRBJ2-7, with D maybe TRBD1 (6 bases). This CDR3 has 12 residues. Germline V CDR1 and CDR2: MNHEY, SVGAGI. The V and J ends lost 4 bases and 6 bases respectively, with 10 bases between them. CDR3 amino acids: CASSSTGSEQYF. The CDR3 nucleotides read TGTGCCAGCAGTTCTACAGGGAGCGAGCAGTACTTC.

The V gene is TRBV5-4, the J gene TRBJ2-2; 10 bases map to TRBD2. V gave up 9 bases and J gave up 6 bases; unmatched junction bases: 8. Germline V gene lookup returns CDR1 SGHNT and CDR2 YYREEE (reference sequence). The CDR3 contains 14 residues. The DNA for the CDR3 is TGTGCCACCGGGGGAGCGGGAGGGCCCGGGGAGCTGTTTTTT. It specifies CATGGAGGPGELFF.

This clone showed up just once. The rearrangement joins TRBV5-1 to TRBJ2-3, with 9 bases fitting TRBD1. Germline V gives CDR1 SGHRS, CDR2 YFSETQ. Trimming at V came to 0 bases and at J to 3 bases, leaving 5 bases not matched to a gene. This CDR3 spans 16 amino acids. CDR3 bases: TGCGCCAGCAGCTTGGGGACAGGGGTTCCGACAGATACGCAGTATTTT. It is translated as CASSLGTGVPTDTQYF.

This sequence joins TRBV10-3 and TRBJ2-5; 9 bases agree with TRBD1. The trim removed 10 bases at V and 5 bases at J, leaving 14 bases unmatched. The V gene's germline CDR1 is ENHRY and CDR2 SYGVKD. The CDR3 is made up of 15 amino acids. CDR3 sequence (DNA): TGTGCCACCCACCCCGGGACAGGGAGAACGGAGACCCAGTACTTC. Translation: CATHPGTGRTETQYF.

The chain links TRBV7-9 to TRBJ1-1, with 10 bases matching TRBD1. With V trimmed by 5 bases and J by 6 bases, 9 bases remained unmatched. There are 15 residues in the CDR3. Germline values: CDR1 SEHNR, CDR2 FQNEAQ (reference sequence). Here the CDR3 reads CASSKRGQGRSEAFF. The CDR3 coding sequence is TGTGCCAGCAGCAAACGGGGACAGGGGCGATCTGAAGCTTTCTTT. Together with reference TRBV7-9 and TRBJ1-1, the CDR3 gives the full variable domain: DTGVSQNPRHKITKRGQNVTFRCDPISEHNRLYWYRQTLGQGPEFLTYFQNEAQLEKSRLLSDRFSAERPKGSFSTLEIQRTEQGDSAMYLCASSKRGQGRSEAFFGQGTRLTVV.

The rearrangement uses TRBV14 and TRBJ1-6; D is ambiguous. Trimming cost V 3 bases and J 7 bases, with 7 bases left between them. CDR1 and CDR2 from the germline V gene are SGHDN and FVKESK. The CDR3 sequence is 13 residues long. CDR3 protein: CASSQNRNSPLHF. The CDR3 DNA sequence: TGTGCCAGCAGCCAGAACCGGAATTCACCCCTCCACTTT.

Here the CDR3 reads CSVEDTGTGAEAFF. CDR3 DNA sequence: TGCAGCGTTGAAGATACCGGGACAGGGGCTGAAGCTTTCTTT. The chain carries TRBV29-1 and TRBJ1-1, with 10 bases fitting TRBD1. The CDR3 has 14 amino acids. The V and J ends lost 0 bases and 6 bases, in that order; junction bases with no gene match: 4. Germline-derived CDR1 and CDR2 are SQVTM and ANQGSEA. The full variable domain, rest sourced from reference TRBV29-1 and TRBJ1-1, is SAVISQKPSRDICQRGTSLTIQCQVDSQVTMMFWYRQQPGQSLTLIATANQGSEATYESGFVIDKFPISRPNLTFSTLTVSNMSPEDSSIYLCSVEDTGTGAEAFFGQGTRLTVV.

The chain carries TRBV19 and TRBJ1-5; no definite D call. This CDR3 has 14 amino acids. V was shortened by 0 bases and J by 5 bases, with 8 bases between the two germline ends. Germline V gene lookup returns CDR1 LNHDA and CDR2 SQIVND (reference sequence). The CDR3 spells CASSIEGFDQPQHF. The DNA of the CDR3 is TGTGCCAGTAGTATAGAGGGCTTCGATCAGCCCCAGCATTTT.

The CDR3 sequence is CASSVGDRGYYEQYF. Written as DNA, the CDR3 is TGTGCCAGCAGCGTAGGGGACAGGGGGTACTACGAGCAGTACTTC. The gene calls are TRBV9 and TRBJ2-7; 11 nucleotides agree with TRBD1. The germline V gene has CDR1 SGDLS and CDR2 YYNGEE. Trimming took 0 bases from V and 3 from J; bases not matched to a gene: 2. The CDR3 extends over 15 amino acids.

This chain joins TRBV6-6 and TRBJ1-1, with 8 bases matching TRBD1. The CDR3 is 14 residues long. Looked up from germline, CDR1 is MNHNY and CDR2 is SVGAGI (reference sequence). The trim removed 6 bases at V and 2 bases at J, leaving 5 bases unmatched. The CDR3 DNA is TGTGCCAGCAGACCTGGACAGGGTAACACTGAAGCTTTCTTT. Translation: CASRPGQGNTEAFF.

This chain uses TRBV7-6 with TRBJ2-2; 9 nucleotides match TRBD2. The germline V gene has CDR1 SGHVS and CDR2 FNYEAQ. The CDR3 covers 16 residues. Trimming took 6 bases from V and 1 from J; bases not matched to a gene: 6. The CDR3 DNA is TGTGCCAGCAGGTCCCTTAGCGGGAGGAACACCGGGGAGCTGTTTTTT. It encodes CASRSLSGRNTGELFF.

This clone was observed a handful of times. The chain couples TRBV9 to TRBJ1-1; no firm D call. Between the trimmed V and J ends, which lost 7 bases and 1 base, there was a span of 14 bases. This CDR3 spans 14 amino acids. The germline CDR1 and CDR2 sequences are SGDLS and YYNGEE. The DNA for the CDR3 is TGTGCCAGCTCTAGGTTAAGCGGGAACACTGAAGCTTTCTTT. It yields the protein CASSRLSGNTEAFF.

The CDR3 coding sequence is TGTGCCACCCAAAGCGGGCAAGAGACCCAGTACTTC. It yields the protein CATQSGQETQYF. The chain employs TRBV10-3 and TRBJ2-5; D might be TRBD2 (6 bases). CDR1 and CDR2 (germline): ENHRY, SYGVKD. The CDR3 is 12 residues long. Trimming pared 10 bases from V and 2 bases from J, leaving 11 bases between.

The V and J genes are TRBV27 and TRBJ1-1, with D tentatively TRBD1 (6 bases). Looked up from germline, CDR1 is MNHEY and CDR2 is SMNVEV (reference sequence). There are 14 residues in the CDR3. V was pared by 3 bases and J by 8 bases, with 16 bases between. The CDR3 region has the DNA TGTGCCAGCAGTTTCGCCCAGGGGTTGGGCGAAGCTTTCTTT. Translated: CASSFAQGLGEAFF.

This clone was counted once. The V and J genes are TRBV7-2 and TRBJ1-3, with D perhaps TRBD1 (6 bases). Germline CDR1 reads SGHTA; CDR2 reads FQGNSA. The CDR3 loop spans 15 amino acids. Trimming took off 0 bases at V and 1 base at J, with 7 bases between the two ends. In DNA, the CDR3 is TGTGCCAGCAGCTTAGCGCAGGGGTCTGGAAACACCATATATTTT. It is translated as CASSLAQGSGNTIYF. The variable domain in full, with the rest retrieved from reference TRBV7-2 and TRBJ1-3, is GAGVSQSPSNKVTEKGKDVELRCDPISGHTALYWYRQSLGQGLEFLIYFQGNSAPDKSGLPSDRFSAERTGGSVSTLTIQRTQQEDSAVYLCASSLAQGSGNTIYFGEGSWLTVV.

This clone has at least ten counts. This sequence joins TRBV18 and TRBJ2-2; 7 bases map to TRBD2. CDR3 length: 14 amino acids. V trimming: 6 bases; J trimming: 4 bases; junction bases outside the gene matches: 5. The V gene's germline CDR1 is KGHSH and CDR2 LQKENI. The DNA of the CDR3 is TGTGCCAGCTCGGCGACGGGGGGCACCGGGGAGCTGTTTTTT. Its protein is CASSATGGTGELFF.

The chain uses TRBV19 and TRBJ1-3, with D unclear. Between the trimmed V and J ends, which lost 4 bases and 0 bases, there was a span of 13 bases. Germline V gene lookup returns CDR1 LNHDA and CDR2 SQIVND (reference sequence). The CDR3 covers 16 residues. The CDR3 bases are TGTGCCAGTAGTACCGGACTTTCCTACTCTGGAAACACCATATATTTT. This codes for CASSTGLSYSGNTIYF.

The J gene is TRBJ2-7, the V gene TRBV11-2; D perhaps matches TRBD1 (6 bases). Germline lookup yields CDR1 SGHAT and CDR2 FQNNGV. The CDR3 has 15 residues. V was trimmed by 5 bases and J by 3 bases, leaving 17 bases between them. CDR3 in amino acids: CASSQGTGQIYEQYF. In DNA form, the CDR3 reads TGTGCCAGCAGCCAGGGCACAGGGCAAATCTACGAGCAGTACTTC.

The chain has TRBV3-1 (or the pseudogene TRBV3-2) and TRBJ1-6; D is unclear. Trimming left V 4 bases short and J 0 bases short, with 10 bases between. CDR1 and CDR2 from the germline V gene are LGHDT and YNNKEL (reference sequence). This CDR3 has 16 residues. The CDR3 bases are TGTGCCAGCAGCCTCGTTGGAGGCTCCTATAATTCACCCCTCCACTTT. Its translation is CASSLVGGSYNSPLHF.

This chain uses TRBV28 with TRBJ2-2; 9 nucleotides line up with TRBD2. Unmatched junction bases numbered 11, after V lost 3 bases and J lost 6 bases. CDR1 is MDHEN, CDR2 SYDVKM, per germline. The CDR3 runs to 17 residues. DNA of the CDR3: TGTGCCAGCAGTTTCCTGGCGGGAGGGATTAGCCCCGGGGAGCTGTTTTTT. Translated: CASSFLAGGISPGELFF.

This sequence joins TRBV5-1 and TRBJ2-5; no firm D call. The V end lost 4 bases, the J end lost 4 bases, and 8 bases lay between the germline ends. This CDR3 spans 12 amino acids. Germline CDR1 reads SGHRS; CDR2 reads YFSETQ. This CDR3 reads CASSRTRETQYF. CDR3 bases: TGCGCCAGCAGCCGTACAAGAGAGACCCAGTACTTC.

The genes are TRBV19 and TRBJ2-7; 7 nucleotides line up with TRBD1. Germline V gives CDR1 LNHDA, CDR2 SQIVND (reference sequence). J gave up 3 bases and V 6 bases, and 8 bases lay outside the gene matches. The CDR3 covers 14 residues. The CDR3 sequence is CASSLKGQNYEQYF. CDR3 coding DNA: TGTGCCAGTAGCCTGAAGGGACAGAACTACGAGCAGTACTTC.

The rearrangement uses TRBV7-2 and TRBJ2-5; TRBD2 agrees at 8 bases. After removal of 5 bases from V and 1 base from J, the junction contained 6 bases not matched to a gene. Looked up from germline, CDR1 is SGHTA and CDR2 is FQGNSA. This CDR3 comprises 15 residues. DNA of the CDR3: TGTGCCAGCAGCATCTCCGGGACTAGCCAAGAGACCCAGTACTTC. This translates into CASSISGTSQETQYF.

J is TRBJ2-3 and V is TRBV11-2; tentative D call: TRBD1 (6 bases). The CDR3 contains 14 residues. Germline V gene lookup returns CDR1 SGHAT and CDR2 FQNNGV. Trimming pared 1 base from V and 5 bases from J, leaving 10 bases between. The CDR3 DNA is TGTGCCAGCAGCTTAGTCGGACAGAAAGATACGCAGTATTTT. This translates into CASSLVGQKDTQYF.

The rearrangement joins TRBV7-9 to TRBJ1-1, with D perhaps TRBD1 (5 bases). Deletions cut 5 bases from V and 4 bases from J, with 17 bases between. Germline V gene lookup returns CDR1 SEHNR and CDR2 FQNEAQ (reference sequence). This CDR3 has 15 residues. The CDR3 region has the DNA TGTGCCAGCAGCCCCTCCCCGGTGGGGGGCACTGAAGCTTTCTTT. Its protein product is CASSPSPVGGTEAFF.